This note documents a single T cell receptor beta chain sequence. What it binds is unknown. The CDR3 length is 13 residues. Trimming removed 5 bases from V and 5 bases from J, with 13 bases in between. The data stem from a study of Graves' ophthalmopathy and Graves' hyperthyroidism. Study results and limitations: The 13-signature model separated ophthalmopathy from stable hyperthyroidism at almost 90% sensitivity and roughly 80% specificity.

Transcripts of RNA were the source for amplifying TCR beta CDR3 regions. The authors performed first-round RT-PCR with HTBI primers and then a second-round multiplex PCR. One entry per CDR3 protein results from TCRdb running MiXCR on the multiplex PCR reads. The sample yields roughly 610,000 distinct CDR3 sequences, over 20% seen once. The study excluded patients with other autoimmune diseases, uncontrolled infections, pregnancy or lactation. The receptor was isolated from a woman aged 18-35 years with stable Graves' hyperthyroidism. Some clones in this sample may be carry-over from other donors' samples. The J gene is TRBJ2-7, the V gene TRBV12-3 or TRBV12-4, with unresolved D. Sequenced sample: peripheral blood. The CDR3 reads CASSPTVRDEQYF. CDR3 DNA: TGTGCCAGCAGTCCAACCGTTCGGGACGAGCAGTACTTC.